This T cell receptor beta chain was documented in a study of CD8+ T cells in alopecia areata. Whole-study results and caveats: The study found higher clonality in lesional than normal scalp, especially in alopecia totalis/universalis.

The CDR3 runs to 15 residues. The V gene end was trimmed by 3 bases and the J gene end by 2 bases; junction bases not matched to a gene: 5. Germline V lookup: CDR1 GTSNPN, CDR2 SVGIG (reference sequence). About this clone: The antigen remains undetermined.

The treatment was: oral pan-JAK inhibitor, 5-10 mg twice daily. Lesional scalp punch biopsies and peripheral blood were collected from alopecia areata patients. cDNA prepared by RNA extraction and subsequent reverse transcription served as the template for sequencing. Assay used: immunoSEQ multiplex PCR; TCRdb lists only in-frame clones, some missing. The data show 140,000 to 150,000 clones, 50% to 65% seen once. The chain links TRBV30 to TRBJ1-5, with 9 bases identical to TRBD1. The TCR sequence derives from a human donor with alopecia areata. Specimen: CD8+ T cells sorted from blood, collected at week 4, from a patient treated with tofacitinib. The CDR3 loop reads CAWRGRTGGNQPQHF. CDR3 DNA: TGTGCCTGGAGGGGTCGGACAGGGGGCAATCAGCCCCAGCATTTT.